This record covers a single TCR beta chain. Its antigen is unknown. This CDR3 region has 18 residues. V shed 4 bases, J shed 5 bases, and the junction held 20 bases outside the gene matches. Looked up from germline, CDR1 is SGHRS and CDR2 is YFSETQ. Primers included in the PCR were 60 Vbeta and 13 Jbeta primers. Sequencing was performed with immunoSEQ multiplex PCR; in TCRdb, only in-frame clones are kept and a portion is missing. This table holds about 150,000 clones, 79% found once. These data belong to a study of cytomegalovirus exposure and HLA in healthy donors. Notes on the study in general: Available immune exposure information was restricted to CMV serostatus only.

The sample was PBMCs. The TCR was taken from a human donor in good health. The chain uses TRBV5-1 and TRBJ2-5; TRBD1 aligns across 7 bases. The CDR3 DNA sequence: TGCGCCAGCAGCCCGGGGACAGAGAGACTCGGTCGGCAGGAGACCCAGTACTTC. Amino acids: CASSPGTERLGRQETQYF.